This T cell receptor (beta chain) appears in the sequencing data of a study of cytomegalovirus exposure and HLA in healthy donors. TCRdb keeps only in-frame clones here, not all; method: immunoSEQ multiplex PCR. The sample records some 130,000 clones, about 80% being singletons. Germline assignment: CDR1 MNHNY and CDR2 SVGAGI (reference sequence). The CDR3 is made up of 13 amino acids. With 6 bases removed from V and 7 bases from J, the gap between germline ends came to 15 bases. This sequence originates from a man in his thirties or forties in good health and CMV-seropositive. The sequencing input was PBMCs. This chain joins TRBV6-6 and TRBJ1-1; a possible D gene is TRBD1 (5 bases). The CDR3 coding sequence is TGTGCCAGCAGCACGGGCGACAGTTATGAAGCTTTCTTT. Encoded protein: CASSTGDSYEAFF.